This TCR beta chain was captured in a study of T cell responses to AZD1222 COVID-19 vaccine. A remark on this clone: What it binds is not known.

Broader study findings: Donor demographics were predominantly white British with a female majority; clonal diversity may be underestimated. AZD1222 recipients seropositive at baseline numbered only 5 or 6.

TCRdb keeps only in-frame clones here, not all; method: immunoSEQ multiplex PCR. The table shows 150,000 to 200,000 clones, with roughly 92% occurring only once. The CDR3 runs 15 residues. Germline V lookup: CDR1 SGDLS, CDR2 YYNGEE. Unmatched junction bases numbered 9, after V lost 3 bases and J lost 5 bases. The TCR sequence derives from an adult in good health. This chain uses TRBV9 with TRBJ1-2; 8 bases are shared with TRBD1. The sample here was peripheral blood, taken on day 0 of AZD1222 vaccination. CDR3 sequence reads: CASSAGGGQVYGYTF. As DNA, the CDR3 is TGTGCCAGCAGCGCAGGGGGCGGCCAGGTTTATGGCTACACCTTC.